This T cell receptor beta chain was retrieved from a study of T cells in Graves' hyperthyroidism and ophthalmopathy. Duration under 3 months, a NOSPECS grade of at least 4, and a Clinical Activity Score of at least 3 characterized the ophthalmopathy patients. Each diagnosis drew on symptoms, thyroxine, TRAb, thyroid ultrasound and orbital computed tomography findings. Amplification yielded TCR beta CDR3 regions, with RNA transcripts as the source. Initially, a first-round RT-PCR of the TCR CDR3 employed the HTBI primer set. Using its own MiXCR run on the multiplex PCR reads, TCRdb lists one record per CDR3 protein. Found here are 450,000 to 650,000 distinct CDR3 sequences, 12% to 15% of them singletons; the top ten hold approximately 6.4%. Germline V gives CDR1 MDHEN, CDR2 SYDVKM. This CDR3 is 12 amino acids long. The germline V and J ends were trimmed by 2 bases and 3 bases, with 4 bases remaining between them.

This clonotype was counted at least ten times. Its antigen is currently unknown. General study findings and limits: A 13 V-J signature model discriminated ophthalmopathy versus stable hyperthyroidism. Blood held most thyroid clonotypes expanded above 0.001 frequency.

This chain links TRBV28 with TRBJ1-1; the D is unclear. This receptor was identified in a woman in her late teens or twenties with Graves' ophthalmopathy. The sample taken for sequencing was blood. CDR3 sequence reads: CASSLLYTEAFF. CDR3 in DNA: TGTGCCAGCAGTTTACTATACACTGAAGCTTTCTTT.